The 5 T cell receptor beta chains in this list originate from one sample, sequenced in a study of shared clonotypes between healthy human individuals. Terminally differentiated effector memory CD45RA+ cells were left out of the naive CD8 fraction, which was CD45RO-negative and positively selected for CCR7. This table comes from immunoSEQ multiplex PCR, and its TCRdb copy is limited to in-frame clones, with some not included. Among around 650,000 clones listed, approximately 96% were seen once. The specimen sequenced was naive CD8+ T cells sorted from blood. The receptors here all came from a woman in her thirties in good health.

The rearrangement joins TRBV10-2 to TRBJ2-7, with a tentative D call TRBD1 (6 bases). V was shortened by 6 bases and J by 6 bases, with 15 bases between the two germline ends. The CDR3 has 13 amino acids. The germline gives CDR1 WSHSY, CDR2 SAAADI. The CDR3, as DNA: TGCGCCAGCAGGGAGGCAGGGGTTCGCGAGCAGTACTTC. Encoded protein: CASREAGVREQYF.

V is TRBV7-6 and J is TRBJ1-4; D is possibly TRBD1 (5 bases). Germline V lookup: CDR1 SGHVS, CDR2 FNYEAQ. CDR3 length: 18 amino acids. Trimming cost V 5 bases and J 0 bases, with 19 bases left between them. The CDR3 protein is CASSPLGETFATNEKLFF. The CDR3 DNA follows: TGTGCCAGCAGCCCGCTAGGGGAAACCTTTGCAACTAATGAAAAACTGTTTTTT.

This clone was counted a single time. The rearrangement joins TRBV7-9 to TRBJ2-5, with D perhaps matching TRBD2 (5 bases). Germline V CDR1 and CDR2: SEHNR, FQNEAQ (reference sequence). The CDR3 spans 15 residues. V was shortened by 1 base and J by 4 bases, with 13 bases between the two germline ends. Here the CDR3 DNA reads TGTGCCAGCAGCTTAGAGGACTTGGGCGGAGAGACCCAGTACTTC. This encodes CASSLEDLGGETQYF.

This chain's CDR3 is CASSATGGYNEQFF. CDR3 nucleotide sequence: TGTGCCAGCAGTGCGACAGGGGGGTACAATGAGCAGTTCTTC. The chain recombines TRBV2 with TRBJ2-1, with TRBD1 matching over 9 bases. Germline V CDR1 and CDR2: SNHLY, FYNNEI. J was trimmed by 4 bases and V by 4 bases; bases with no gene match: 2. The CDR3 spans 14 residues. Full variable domain (rest looked up from reference TRBV2 and TRBJ2-1): EPEVTQTPSHQVTQMGQEVILRCVPISNHLYFYWYRQILGQKVEFLVSFYNNEISEKSEIFDDQFSVERPDGSNFTLKIRSTKLEDSAMYFCASSATGGYNEQFFGPGTRLTVL.

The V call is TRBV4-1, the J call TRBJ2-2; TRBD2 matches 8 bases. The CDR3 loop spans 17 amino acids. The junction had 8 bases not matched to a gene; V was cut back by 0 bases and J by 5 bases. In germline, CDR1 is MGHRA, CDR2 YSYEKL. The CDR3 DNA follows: TGCGCCAGCAGCCAAGAGGGAGCGGGAGTGGGAACCGGGGAGCTGTTTTTT. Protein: CASSQEGAGVGTGELFF.